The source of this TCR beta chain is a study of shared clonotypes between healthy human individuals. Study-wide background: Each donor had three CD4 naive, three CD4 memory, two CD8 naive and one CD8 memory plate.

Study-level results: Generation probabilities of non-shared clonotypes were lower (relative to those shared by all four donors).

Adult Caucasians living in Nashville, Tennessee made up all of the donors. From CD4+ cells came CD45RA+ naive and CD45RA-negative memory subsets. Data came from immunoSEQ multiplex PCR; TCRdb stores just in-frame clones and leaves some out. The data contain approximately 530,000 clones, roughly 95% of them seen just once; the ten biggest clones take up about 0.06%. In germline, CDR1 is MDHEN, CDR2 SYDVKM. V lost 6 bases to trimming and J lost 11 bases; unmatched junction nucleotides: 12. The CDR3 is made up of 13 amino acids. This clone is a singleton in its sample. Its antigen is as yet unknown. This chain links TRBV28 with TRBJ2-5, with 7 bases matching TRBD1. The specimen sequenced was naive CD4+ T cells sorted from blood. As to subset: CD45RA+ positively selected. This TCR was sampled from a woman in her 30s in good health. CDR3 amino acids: CASRGDSPWEQYF. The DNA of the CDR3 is TGTGCCAGCAGGGGGGACAGCCCCTGGGAGCAGTACTTC.